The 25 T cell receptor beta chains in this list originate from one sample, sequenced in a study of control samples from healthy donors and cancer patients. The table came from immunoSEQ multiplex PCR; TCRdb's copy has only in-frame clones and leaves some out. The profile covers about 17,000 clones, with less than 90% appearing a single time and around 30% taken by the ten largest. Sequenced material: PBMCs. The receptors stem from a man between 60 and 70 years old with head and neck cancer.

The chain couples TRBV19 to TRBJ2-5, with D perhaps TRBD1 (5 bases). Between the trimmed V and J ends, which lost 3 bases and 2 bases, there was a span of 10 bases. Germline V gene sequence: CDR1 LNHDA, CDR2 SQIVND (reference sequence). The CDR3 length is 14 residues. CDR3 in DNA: TGTGCCAGTAGTATCGACAGCGCTCAAGAGACCCAGTACTTC. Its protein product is CASSIDSAQETQYF.

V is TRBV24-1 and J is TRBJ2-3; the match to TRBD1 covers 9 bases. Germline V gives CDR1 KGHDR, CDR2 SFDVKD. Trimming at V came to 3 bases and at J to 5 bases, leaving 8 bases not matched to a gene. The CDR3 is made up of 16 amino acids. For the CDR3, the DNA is TGTGCCACCAGTGATCCGCCTGGGACAGGGCGAGATACGCAGTATTTT. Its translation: CATSDPPGTGRDTQYF.

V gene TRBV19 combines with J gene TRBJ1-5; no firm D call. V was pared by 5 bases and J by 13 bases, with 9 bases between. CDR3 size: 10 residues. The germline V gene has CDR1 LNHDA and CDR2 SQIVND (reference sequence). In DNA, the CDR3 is TGTGCCAGTAGTTTTGACAAACAGCATTTT. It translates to CASSFDKQHF.

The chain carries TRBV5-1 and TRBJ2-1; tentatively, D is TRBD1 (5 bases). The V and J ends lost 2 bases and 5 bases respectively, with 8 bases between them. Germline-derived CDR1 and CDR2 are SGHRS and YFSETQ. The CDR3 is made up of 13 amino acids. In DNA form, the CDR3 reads TGCGCCAGCAGCTTATGGACACACAATGAGCAGTTCTTC. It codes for CASSLWTHNEQFF.

The CDR3 loop reads CASSLTVLTEAFF. DNA for the CDR3: TGTGCCAGCAGTTTAACAGTCCTCACTGAAGCTTTCTTT. V is TRBV12-3 or TRBV12-4 and J is TRBJ1-1; unclear D gene. V was pared by 2 bases and J by 4 bases, with 8 bases between. The CDR3 is made up of 13 amino acids.

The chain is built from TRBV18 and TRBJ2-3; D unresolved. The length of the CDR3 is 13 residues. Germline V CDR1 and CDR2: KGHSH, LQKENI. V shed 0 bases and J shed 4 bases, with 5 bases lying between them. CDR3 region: CASSPPWSDTQYF. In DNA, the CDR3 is TGTGCCAGCTCACCACCTTGGTCAGATACGCAGTATTTT.

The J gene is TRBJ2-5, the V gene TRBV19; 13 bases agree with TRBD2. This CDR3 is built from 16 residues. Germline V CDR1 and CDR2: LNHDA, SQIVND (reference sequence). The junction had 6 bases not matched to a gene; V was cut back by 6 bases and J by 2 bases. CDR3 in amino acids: CASSLTSGGGQETQYF. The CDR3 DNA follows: TGTGCCAGTAGCCTCACTAGCGGGGGGGGGCAAGAGACCCAGTACTTC.

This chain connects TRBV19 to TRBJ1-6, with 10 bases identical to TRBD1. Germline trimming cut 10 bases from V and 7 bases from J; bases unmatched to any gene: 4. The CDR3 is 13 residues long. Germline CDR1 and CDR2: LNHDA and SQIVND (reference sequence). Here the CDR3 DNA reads TGTGCCACCTCGGACAGGGGGAATTCACCCCTCCACTTT. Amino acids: CATSDRGNSPLHF.

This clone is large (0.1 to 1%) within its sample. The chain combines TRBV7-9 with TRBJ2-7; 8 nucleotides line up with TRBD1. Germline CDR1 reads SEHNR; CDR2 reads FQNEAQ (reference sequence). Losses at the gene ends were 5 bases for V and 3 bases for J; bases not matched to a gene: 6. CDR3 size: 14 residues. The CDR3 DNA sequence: TGTGCCAGCAGCCACCGGGACAGGAACTACGAGCAGTACTTC. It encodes CASSHRDRNYEQYF.

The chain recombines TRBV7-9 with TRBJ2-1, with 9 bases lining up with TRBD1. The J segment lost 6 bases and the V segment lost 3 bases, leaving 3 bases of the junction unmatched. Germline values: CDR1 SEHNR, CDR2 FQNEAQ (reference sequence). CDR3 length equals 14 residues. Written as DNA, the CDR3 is TGTGCCAGCAGCTTGGGACAGGGATTCAATGAGCAGTTCTTC. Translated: CASSLGQGFNEQFF.

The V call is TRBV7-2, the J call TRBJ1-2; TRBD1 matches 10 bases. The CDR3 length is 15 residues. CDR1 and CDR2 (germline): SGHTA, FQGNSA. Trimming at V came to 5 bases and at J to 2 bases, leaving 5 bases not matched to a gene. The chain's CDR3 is CASSIRTGGNYGYTF. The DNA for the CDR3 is TGTGCCAGCAGCATTCGGACAGGGGGAAACTATGGCTACACCTTC.

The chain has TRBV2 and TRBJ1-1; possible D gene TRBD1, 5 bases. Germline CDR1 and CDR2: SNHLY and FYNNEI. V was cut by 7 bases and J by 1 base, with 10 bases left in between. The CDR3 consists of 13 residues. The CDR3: CASTTTENTEAFF. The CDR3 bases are TGTGCCAGCACTACGACAGAGAACACTGAAGCTTTCTTT.

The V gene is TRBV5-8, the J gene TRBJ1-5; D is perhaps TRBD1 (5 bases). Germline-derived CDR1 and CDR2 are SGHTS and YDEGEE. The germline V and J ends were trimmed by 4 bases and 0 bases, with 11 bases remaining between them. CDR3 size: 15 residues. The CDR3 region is CASSRGRYSNQPQHF. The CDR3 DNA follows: TGTGCCAGCAGCCGGGGACGGTATAGCAATCAGCCCCAGCATTTT.

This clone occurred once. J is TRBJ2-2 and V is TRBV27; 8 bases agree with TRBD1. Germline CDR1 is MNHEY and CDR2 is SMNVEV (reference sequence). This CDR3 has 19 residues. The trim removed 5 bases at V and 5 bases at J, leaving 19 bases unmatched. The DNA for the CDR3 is TGTGCCAGCAGTCCCTTCGTTCGGTTAACAGGGGGAGGAACCGGGGAGCTGTTTTTT. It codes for CASSPFVRLTGGGTGELFF.

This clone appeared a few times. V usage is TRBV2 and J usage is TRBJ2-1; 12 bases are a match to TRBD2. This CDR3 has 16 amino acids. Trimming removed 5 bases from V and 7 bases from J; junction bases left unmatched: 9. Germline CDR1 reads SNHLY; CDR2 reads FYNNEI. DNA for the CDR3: TGTGCCAGCAGTTCTTATCCGACTAGCGGGGGTAATGAGCAGTTCTTC. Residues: CASSSYPTSGGNEQFF. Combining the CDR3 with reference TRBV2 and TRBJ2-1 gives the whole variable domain EPEVTQTPSHQVTQMGQEVILRCVPISNHLYFYWYRQILGQKVEFLVSFYNNEISEKSEIFDDQFSVERPDGSNFTLKIRSTKLEDSAMYFCASSSYPTSGGNEQFFGPGTRLTVL.

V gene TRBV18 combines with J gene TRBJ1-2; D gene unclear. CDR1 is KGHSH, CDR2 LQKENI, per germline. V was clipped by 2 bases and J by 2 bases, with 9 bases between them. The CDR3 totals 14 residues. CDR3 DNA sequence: TGTGCCAGCTCACCAAGCGCCAGCAACTATGGCTACACCTTC. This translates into CASSPSASNYGYTF.

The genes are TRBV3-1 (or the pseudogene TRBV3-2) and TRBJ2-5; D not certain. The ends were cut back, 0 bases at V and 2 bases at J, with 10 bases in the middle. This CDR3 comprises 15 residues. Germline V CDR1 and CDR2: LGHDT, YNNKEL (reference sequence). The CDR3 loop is CASSQDGRIQETQYF. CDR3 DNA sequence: TGTGCCAGCAGCCAAGACGGGCGGATTCAAGAGACCCAGTACTTC.

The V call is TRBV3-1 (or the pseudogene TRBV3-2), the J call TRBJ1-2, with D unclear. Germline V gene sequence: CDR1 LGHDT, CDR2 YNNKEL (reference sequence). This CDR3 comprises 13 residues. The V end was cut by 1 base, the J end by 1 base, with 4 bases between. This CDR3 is CASSQGGNYGYTF. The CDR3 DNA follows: TGTGCCAGCAGCCAAGGGGGTAACTATGGCTACACCTTC.

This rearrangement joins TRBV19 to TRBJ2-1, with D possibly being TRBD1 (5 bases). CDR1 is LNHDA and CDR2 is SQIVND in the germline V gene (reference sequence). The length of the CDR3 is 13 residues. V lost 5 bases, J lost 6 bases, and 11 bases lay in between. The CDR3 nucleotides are TGTGCCAGTAGTCCCGTGACAGCCAATGAGCAGTTCTTC. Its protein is CASSPVTANEQFF.

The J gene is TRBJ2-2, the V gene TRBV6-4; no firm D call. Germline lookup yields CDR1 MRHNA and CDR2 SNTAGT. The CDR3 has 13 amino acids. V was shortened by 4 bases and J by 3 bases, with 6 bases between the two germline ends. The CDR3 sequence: CASSARDTGELFF. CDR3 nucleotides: TGTGCCAGCAGTGCTAGGGACACCGGGGAGCTGTTTTTT.

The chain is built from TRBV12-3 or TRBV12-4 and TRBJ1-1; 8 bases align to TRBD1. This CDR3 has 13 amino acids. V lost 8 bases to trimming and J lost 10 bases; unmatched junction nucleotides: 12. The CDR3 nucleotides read TGTGCCAGCCTCATAGGACAGGGCCGCTCAGCTTTCTTT. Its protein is CASLIGQGRSAFF.

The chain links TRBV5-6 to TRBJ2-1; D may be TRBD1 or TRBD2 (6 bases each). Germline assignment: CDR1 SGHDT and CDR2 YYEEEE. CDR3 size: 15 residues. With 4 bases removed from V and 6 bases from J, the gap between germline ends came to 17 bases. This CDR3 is CASSRRGGPPNEQFF. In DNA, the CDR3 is TGTGCCAGCAGCCGCAGAGGGGGGCCCCCCAATGAGCAGTTCTTC.

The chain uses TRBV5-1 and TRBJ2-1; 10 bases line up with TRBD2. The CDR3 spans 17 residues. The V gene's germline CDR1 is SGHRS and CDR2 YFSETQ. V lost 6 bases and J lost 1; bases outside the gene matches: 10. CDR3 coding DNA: TGCGCCAGCACCCTCACTAGCGGGGCCCTTTCCTACAATGAGCAGTTCTTC. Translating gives CASTLTSGALSYNEQFF.

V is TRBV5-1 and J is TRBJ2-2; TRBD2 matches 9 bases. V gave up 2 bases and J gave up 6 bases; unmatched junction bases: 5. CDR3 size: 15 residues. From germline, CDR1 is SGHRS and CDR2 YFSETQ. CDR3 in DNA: TGCGCCAGCAGCTTCGGCGGGGGGGACGCCGGGGAGCTGTTTTTT. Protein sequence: CASSFGGGDAGELFF.

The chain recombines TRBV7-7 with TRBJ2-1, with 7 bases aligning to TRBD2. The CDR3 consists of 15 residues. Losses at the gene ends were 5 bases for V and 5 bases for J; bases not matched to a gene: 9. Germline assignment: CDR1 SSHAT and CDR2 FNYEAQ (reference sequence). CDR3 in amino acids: CASSVGTGGNNEQFF. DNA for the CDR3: TGTGCCAGCAGCGTTGGAACGGGGGGTAACAATGAGCAGTTCTTC. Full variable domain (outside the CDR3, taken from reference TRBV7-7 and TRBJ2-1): GAGVSQSPRYKVTKRGQDVTLRCDPISSHATLYWYQQALGQGPEFLTYFNYEAQPDKSGLPSDRFSAERPEGSISTLTIQRTEQRDSAMYRCASSVGTGGNNEQFFGPGTRLTVL.